These 25 T cell receptor beta chains came from one sample sequenced in a study of beta chain features in type 1 diabetes. The study reverse transcribed the entire isolated RNA, so it sequenced expressed TCRB transcripts. TCRdb keeps only in-frame clones here, not all; method: immunoSEQ multiplex PCR. The sample yields under 250,000 clones, roughly an eighth seen once. Input material: naive CD4+ T cells from blood. The receptor source for this set is a woman aged 40 to 50 in good health.

The rearrangement joins TRBV29-1 to TRBJ1-1; D unclear. The CDR3 runs to 14 residues. Germline lookup yields CDR1 SQVTM and CDR2 ANQGSEA. Trimming shortened V by 4 bases and J by 1 base, and 13 bases separated the two germline ends. For the CDR3, the DNA is TGCAGCGTTGGTCTTTTGTCCGGGAACACTGAAGCTTTCTTT. It specifies CSVGLLSGNTEAFF.

The chain has TRBV7-9 and TRBJ1-1; no reliable D call. Germline V gene data show CDR1 as SEHNR and CDR2 as FQNEAQ (reference sequence). The CDR3 contains 12 residues. Trimming removed 5 bases from V and 1 base from J, with 5 bases in between. The CDR3 loop is CASSKPNTEAFF. The CDR3 nucleotides are TGTGCCAGCAGCAAGCCGAACACTGAAGCTTTCTTT.

This clone showed up just a few times. The rearrangement uses TRBV18 and TRBJ1-5; D uncertain. Germline assignment: CDR1 KGHSH and CDR2 LQKENI. V gave up 2 bases and J gave up 4 bases, with 18 bases separating them. The length of the CDR3 is 17 residues. CDR3 amino acids: CASSPWRPQQYNQPQHF. Here the CDR3 DNA reads TGTGCCAGCTCACCATGGCGCCCACAGCAATATAATCAGCCCCAGCATTTT.

This clone was seen only a few times. This chain uses TRBV5-1 with TRBJ1-2, with unresolved D. Germline loops: CDR1 SGHRS, CDR2 YFSETQ. The CDR3 spans 11 residues. V was pared by 3 bases and J by 5 bases, with 5 bases between. CDR3 DNA: TGCGCCAGCAGCTGGGAGTATGGCTACACCTTC. Translated, it gives CASSWEYGYTF.

This clone was seen only a few times. The chain recombines TRBV5-1 with TRBJ2-3, with 12 bases aligning to TRBD2. This CDR3 spans 16 amino acids. After removal of 2 bases from V and 3 bases from J, the junction contained 4 bases not matched to a gene. The germline gives CDR1 SGHRS, CDR2 YFSETQ. Written as DNA, the CDR3 is TGCGCCAGCAGCTTCGGACTAGCGGGGCCTACAGATACGCAGTATTTT. It codes for CASSFGLAGPTDTQYF.

This clone was detected only a few times. This chain uses TRBV15 with TRBJ2-7; D remains unclear. Germline V gene data show CDR1 as LNHNV and CDR2 as YYDKDF (reference sequence). The CDR3 is 15 amino acids. The ends were cut back, 0 bases at V and 6 bases at J, with 15 bases in the middle. CDR3 in amino acids: CATSRDSASFGEQYF. The DNA for the CDR3 is TGTGCCACCAGCAGAGATTCGGCTAGTTTCGGCGAGCAGTACTTC.

This clone was found a few times. The J gene is TRBJ1-1, the V gene TRBV6-6; D not resolved. V lost 6 bases, J lost 4 bases, and 12 bases lay in between. CDR3 size: 13 residues. CDR1 and CDR2 from the germline V gene are MNHNY and SVGAGI (reference sequence). CDR3 DNA sequence: TGTGCCAGCAGACCGAGGGAGGGCACTGAAGCTTTCTTT. This translates into CASRPREGTEAFF.

Many counts were recorded for this clone. The chain carries TRBV5-4 and TRBJ2-3; 7 bases line up with TRBD2. The CDR3 consists of 16 residues. The germline V gene has CDR1 SGHNT and CDR2 YYREEE (reference sequence). After removal of 2 bases from V and 2 bases from J, the junction contained 8 bases not matched to a gene. The CDR3 loop reads CASSLASGALTDTQYF. The DNA of the CDR3 is TGTGCCAGCAGCTTAGCAAGCGGGGCGCTCACAGATACGCAGTATTTT.

The V gene is TRBV6-6, the J gene TRBJ1-5, with TRBD1 as a possible D gene (5 bases). Trimming took off 10 bases at V and 6 bases at J, with 22 bases between the two ends. CDR1 and CDR2 from the germline V gene are MNHNY and SVGAGI (reference sequence). The CDR3 loop spans 15 amino acids. The CDR3 region is CATLPLDSLIQPQHF. Here the CDR3 DNA reads TGTGCCACCCTACCCCTCGACAGTCTAATTCAGCCCCAGCATTTT.

CDR3: CSVGGSYEQYF. CDR3 sequence (DNA): TGCAGTGTGGGGGGGAGCTACGAGCAGTACTTC. The rearrangement links TRBV20-1 to TRBJ2-7, with TRBD2 matching 7 bases. The V segment lost 7 bases and the J segment 3 bases; nucleotides outside the gene matches: 3. Germline CDR1 DFQATT, CDR2 SNEGSKA (reference sequence). This CDR3 has 11 amino acids.

The rearrangement links TRBV6-6 to TRBJ2-2; the match to TRBD1 covers 8 bases. The CDR3 loop spans 15 amino acids. Germline loops: CDR1 MNHNY, CDR2 SVGAGI (reference sequence). V lost 5 bases and J lost 1; bases outside the gene matches: 3. CDR3 coding DNA: TGTGCCAGCAGTCCCGGGACAGGGAACACCGGGGAGCTGTTTTTT. Its translation is CASSPGTGNTGELFF.

The chain employs TRBV19 and TRBJ1-5, with D possibly TRBD1 on 5 matching bases. This CDR3 is 13 amino acids long. The germline V gene has CDR1 LNHDA and CDR2 SQIVND (reference sequence). Between the trimmed V and J ends, which lost 5 bases and 5 bases, there was a span of 10 bases. CDR3 DNA: TGTGCCAGTAGTTTTCCGGGGGATCAGCCCCAGCATTTT. As protein: CASSFPGDQPQHF.

In this sample, this clone turned up a few times. Its ends do not fully match the called genes, so a read error is possible. The chain joins TRBV27 to TRBJ1-1; weak D call: TRBD1 (6 bases). The CDR3 contains 13 residues. CDR1 is MNHEY, CDR2 SMNVEV, per germline (reference sequence). The CDR3 DNA follows: TGTGCCAGCGGTTTCAGGGACATCCGTGAAGCTTTCTTT. Its translation: CASGFRDIREAFF.

V usage is TRBV6-5 and J usage is TRBJ1-1; D gene ambiguous. This CDR3 is built from 14 residues. Trimming took off 6 bases at V and 0 bases at J, with 11 bases between the two ends. Germline assignment: CDR1 MNHEY and CDR2 SVGAGI. CDR3 sequence reads: CASRGGRLNTEAFF. The DNA of the CDR3 is TGTGCCAGCAGGGGAGGGCGGCTGAACACTGAAGCTTTCTTT.

Points on this clone: One end of the junction is discordant with germline, which a read error may explain. The V call is TRBV29-1, the J call TRBJ1-5, with D unclear. Germline V lookup: CDR1 SQVTM, CDR2 ANQGSEA. The length of the CDR3 is 12 residues. The CDR3 loop reads CSVAYSNHPQHF. The CDR3, as DNA: TGCAGCGTTGCTTACAGCAATCACCCCCAGCATTTT.

This clone was found a few times. This sequence joins TRBV29-1 and TRBJ1-3, with D possibly matching TRBD1 (6 bases). The ends were cut back, 3 bases at V and 0 bases at J, with 12 bases in the middle. Germline V gene lookup returns CDR1 SQVTM and CDR2 ANQGSEA. This CDR3 is built from 15 residues. CDR3 amino acids: CSVDRGPNSGNTIYF. The CDR3 nucleotides read TGCAGCGTTGACAGGGGCCCCAACTCTGGAAACACCATATATTTT.

Only one count was recorded for this clone. The chain links TRBV7-8 to TRBJ2-3, with D perhaps matching TRBD2 (5 bases). Trimming removed 5 bases at V and 4 bases at J, with 13 bases between. Germline lookup yields CDR1 SGHVS and CDR2 FQNEAQ. This CDR3 comprises 14 residues. CDR3 loop: CASSPSGLPDTQYF. In DNA form, the CDR3 reads TGTGCCAGCAGCCCCTCGGGGTTACCAGATACGCAGTATTTT. The entire variable domain, with the rest obtained from reference TRBV7-8 and TRBJ2-3, is as follows: GAGVSQSPRYKVAKRGQDVALRCDPISGHVSLFWYQQALGQGPEFLTYFQNEAQLDKSGLPSDRFFAERPEGSVSTLKIQRTQQEDSAVYLCASSPSGLPDTQYFGPGTRLTVL.

There are a few counts of this clone. The chain employs TRBV10-2 and TRBJ1-2; 9 bases are shared with TRBD1. This CDR3 comprises 15 residues. Per germline, CDR1 WSHSY and CDR2 SAAADI. J was trimmed by 5 bases and V by 8 bases; bases with no gene match: 12. CDR3 sequence reads: CASLAPGQGGYGYTF. The CDR3 DNA follows: TGCGCCAGCCTAGCACCGGGACAGGGAGGGTATGGCTACACCTTC.

The table lists this clone with a few counts. The chain links TRBV5-1 to TRBJ2-1; 7 bases align to TRBD2. Trimming took 8 bases from V and 0 from J; bases not matched to a gene: 5. The CDR3 is 14 residues long. Per germline, CDR1 SGHRS and CDR2 YFSETQ. The CDR3, as DNA: TGCGCCAGTGGACTAGGGGACTCCTACAATGAGCAGTTCTTC. Translation gives CASGLGDSYNEQFF.

This clone was detected a few times. The chain carries TRBV7-2 and TRBJ1-2, with D unclear. V dropped 4 bases and J dropped 3 bases, with 12 bases sitting between them. CDR3 length equals 14 residues. Per germline, CDR1 SGHTA and CDR2 FQGNSA. The CDR3 DNA reads as TGTGCCAGCAGCTCGTCGGGTCTTGACTATGGCTACACCTTC. The encoded protein is CASSSSGLDYGYTF.

This clone appeared a few times. The V gene is TRBV6-5, the J gene TRBJ2-5; tentatively, D is TRBD1 (5 bases). V gave up 2 bases and J gave up 5 bases, with 15 bases separating them. Germline V gives CDR1 MNHEY, CDR2 SVGAGI. The CDR3 consists of 15 residues. In DNA form, the CDR3 reads TGTGCCAGCAGTTACCAAGCAGGGCTGGGTGAGACCCAGTACTTC. The encoded protein is CASSYQAGLGETQYF.

This clone came up a few times. This chain uses TRBV19 with TRBJ2-2; the D gene is possibly TRBD1 (6 bases). V was clipped by 6 bases and J by 6 bases, with 11 bases between them. The length of the CDR3 is 13 residues. Germline lookup yields CDR1 LNHDA and CDR2 SQIVND (reference sequence). CDR3 sequence: CASSRQVPGELFF. CDR3 nucleotides: TGTGCCAGTAGCAGACAGGTTCCCGGGGAGCTGTTTTTT.

The chain is built from TRBV5-4 and TRBJ2-1; D possibly corresponds to TRBD2 (6 bases). The V gene's germline CDR1 is SGHNT and CDR2 YYREEE (reference sequence). The CDR3 runs to 16 residues. V dropped 4 bases and J dropped 6 bases, with 20 bases sitting between them. CDR3 sequence reads: CASSPVGSGGLNEQFF. The CDR3 DNA reads as TGTGCCAGCAGCCCTGTTGGTAGCGGTGGGCTCAATGAGCAGTTCTTC.

This sequence joins TRBV18 and TRBJ2-1; 10 bases are shared with TRBD2. This CDR3 has 15 amino acids. V was clipped by 6 bases and J by 4 bases; unmatched bases: 6. Germline V gene data show CDR1 as KGHSH and CDR2 as LQKENI. CDR3: CASSLPGLAYNEQFF. The CDR3, as DNA: TGTGCCAGCTCGCTCCCGGGACTAGCGTACAATGAGCAGTTCTTC. Variable domain in full (rest from reference TRBV18 and TRBJ2-1): NAGVMQNPRHLVRRRGQEARLRCSPMKGHSHVYWYRQLPEEGLKFMVYLQKENIIDESGMPKERFSAEFPKEGPSILRIQQVVRGDSAAYFCASSLPGLAYNEQFFGPGTRLTVL.

J is TRBJ2-1 and V is TRBV7-9, with a possible D match to TRBD1 (6 bases). V lost 2 bases to trimming and J lost 1 base, with 21 bases between them. CDR1 SEHNR and CDR2 FQNEAQ come from the germline V gene (reference sequence). The CDR3 covers 19 residues. The CDR3 here is CASSLYLLRGTLSYNEQFF. The CDR3 DNA sequence: TGTGCCAGCAGCTTATATTTGTTGAGGGGGACCCTTTCCTACAATGAGCAGTTCTTC.